This T cell receptor beta chain was captured in a study of graft-versus-host responses after intestinal transplantation. Study summary: Transplants were multivisceral, liver-intestinal, or isolated intestinal. Study-wide results and limits: Within allografts, high graft-versus-host to host-versus-graft clonal ratios were seen among patients with graft-donor T cell macrochimerism. Detection of GvH clones occurred in recipient marrow, and some had their first appearance in ileum or blood. Association was observed between peak circulating GvH clone levels and early post-transplant HvG declines.

This clone was seen only a few times. Its antigen remains unknown. TCRdb's table, derived via immunoSEQ multiplex PCR, lists solely in-frame clones and lacks some. The table includes more than 45,000 clones, about 93% detected once. Trimming took off 1 base at V and 3 bases at J, with 4 bases between the two ends. Germline values: CDR1 SGHDT, CDR2 YYEEEE. This CDR3 region has 12 residues. The sequence came from a human patient who received an intestinal transplant, so some T cells may come from the graft donor. The material sequenced was PBMCs, taken around 120 days after intestinal transplantation. The chain joins TRBV5-6 to TRBJ1-1; D call uncertain. CDR3 residues: CASSLLDTEAFF. As DNA, the CDR3 is TGTGCCAGCAGCTTGTTGGACACTGAAGCTTTCTTT.